This TCR beta chain was obtained from a study of blood T cells in healthy people across ages. Study-level findings and limits: Roughly linear declines in TCR beta diversity per million T cells occurred with age.

Combining a sample-barcoded 5' primer with a J-beta primer mix, a second PCR ran for 7 to 11 cycles. MiXCR was run by TCRdb on the 5' RACE reads, yielding one entry per CDR3 protein. Of hundreds of thousands of distinct CDR3 sequences in the sample, roughly 43% were seen once. On this clonotype itself: Antigen: not known.

V lost 1 base to trimming and J lost 2 bases, with 12 bases between them. Germline CDR1 reads SGHDN; CDR2 reads FVKESK. The CDR3 runs to 15 residues. The V gene is TRBV14, the J gene TRBJ2-7; no clear D gene. This sequence was found in a man older than 75 in good health. The sequencing sample was made of blood. CDR3: CASSQGIHSTYEQYF. CDR3 nucleotide sequence: TGTGCCAGCAGCCAAGGAATACATAGCACCTACGAGCAGTACTTC.